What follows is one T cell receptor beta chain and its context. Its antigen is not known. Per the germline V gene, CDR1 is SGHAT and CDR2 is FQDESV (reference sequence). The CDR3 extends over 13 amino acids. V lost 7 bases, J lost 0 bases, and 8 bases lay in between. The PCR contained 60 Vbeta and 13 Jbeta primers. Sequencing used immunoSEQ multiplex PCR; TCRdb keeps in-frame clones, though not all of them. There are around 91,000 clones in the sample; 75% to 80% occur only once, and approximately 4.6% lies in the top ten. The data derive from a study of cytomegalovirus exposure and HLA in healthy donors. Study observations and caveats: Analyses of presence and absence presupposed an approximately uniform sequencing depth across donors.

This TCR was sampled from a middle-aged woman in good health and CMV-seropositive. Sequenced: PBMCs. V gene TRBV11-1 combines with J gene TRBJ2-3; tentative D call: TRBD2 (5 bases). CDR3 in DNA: TGTGCCAGCAAGGAGCGGAGCACAGATACGCAGTATTTT. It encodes CASKERSTDTQYF.